This paragraph covers one T cell receptor (beta chain) sequence. As yet, its antigen is unknown. Sample-barcoded 5' priming and a J-beta primer mix drove a second PCR of 7 to 11 cycles. A single record per CDR3 protein comes from TCRdb applying MiXCR to the 5' RACE reads. The sample has roughly 730,000 distinct CDR3 sequences; more than 55% are singletons. This sample is part of a study of blood T cells in healthy people across ages. General study points: The lack of PBMC sorting stopped any conclusive naive versus antigen-experienced comparison. Higher diversity, along with more naive CD4+ cells, distinguished long-lived donors from aged donors.

The CDR3 is 15 amino acids. CDR1 and CDR2 (germline): LNHNV, YYDKDF (reference sequence). V lost 0 bases to trimming and J lost 5 bases, with 14 bases between them. Sequences were obtained from blood. The rearrangement joins TRBV15 to TRBJ2-7, with D perhaps matching TRBD1 (5 bases). The receptor's source is a man in his forties or fifties in good health. CDR3 sequence (DNA): TGTGCCACCAGCAGAGATCAGGGTGGATCGCACGAGCAGTACTTC. Its protein is CATSRDQGGSHEQYF.